This T cell receptor (beta chain) originates from a study of chemoradiotherapy in HPV16-positive cancers. Findings of the study overall: Non-HPV-specific T cells did not expand in tumors during treatment, whereas candidate HPV-specific clones and E7-related motifs did.

To note about this clone: Its specificity is not known.

Here immunoSEQ multiplex PCR was the method, and the copy in TCRdb shows in-frame clones only, minus some. This table has 30,000 to 35,000 clones, 70% to 90% appearing once. Trimming stripped 4 bases from V and 3 bases from J, with 11 bases between. Germline V CDR1 and CDR2: SGDLS, YYNGEE. CDR3 length equals 13 residues. Repertoires were sampled repeatedly during chemoradiotherapy. The sample consisted of blood, taken from a patient who underwent chemoradiotherapy. The chain combines TRBV9 with TRBJ2-7; no definite D call. The receptor was derived from a human donor with HPV-associated anogenital cancer. DNA of the CDR3: TGTGCCAGCAGCAAAAGGGCCAACTACGAGCAGTACTTC. This sequence encodes CASSKRANYEQYF.